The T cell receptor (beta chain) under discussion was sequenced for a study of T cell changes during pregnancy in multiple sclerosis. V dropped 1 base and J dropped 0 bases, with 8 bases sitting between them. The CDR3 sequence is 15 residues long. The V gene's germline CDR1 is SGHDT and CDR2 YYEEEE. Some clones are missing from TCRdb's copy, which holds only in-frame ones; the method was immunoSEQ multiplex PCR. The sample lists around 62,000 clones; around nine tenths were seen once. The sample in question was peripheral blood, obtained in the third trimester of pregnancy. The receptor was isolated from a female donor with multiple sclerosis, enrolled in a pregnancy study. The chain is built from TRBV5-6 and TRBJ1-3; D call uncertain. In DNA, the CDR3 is TGTGCCAGCAGCTTGAGTCCAGTCTCTGGAAACACCATATATTTT. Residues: CASSLSPVSGNTIYF.